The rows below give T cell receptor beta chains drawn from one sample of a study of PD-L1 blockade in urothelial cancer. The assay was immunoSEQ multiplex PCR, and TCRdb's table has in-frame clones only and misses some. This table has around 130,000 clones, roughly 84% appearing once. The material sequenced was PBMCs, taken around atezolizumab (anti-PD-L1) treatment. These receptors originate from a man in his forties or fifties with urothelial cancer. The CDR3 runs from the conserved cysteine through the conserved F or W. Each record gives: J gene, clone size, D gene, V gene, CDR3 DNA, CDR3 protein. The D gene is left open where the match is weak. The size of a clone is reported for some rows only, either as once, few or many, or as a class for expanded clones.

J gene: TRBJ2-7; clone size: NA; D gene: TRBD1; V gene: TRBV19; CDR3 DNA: TGTGCCAGTGGTCCGGGACAGGGGGCGTACGAGCAGTACTTC; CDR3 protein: CASGPGQGAYEQYF
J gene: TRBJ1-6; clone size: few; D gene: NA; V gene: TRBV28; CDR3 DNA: TGTGCCAGCAGTGCAAGAGCAGGGAAGGGATCACCCCTCCACTTT; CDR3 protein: CASSARAGKGSPLHF
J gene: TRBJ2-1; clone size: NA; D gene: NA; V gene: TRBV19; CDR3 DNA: TGTGCCAGCGATGGTCGGGATGAGCAGTTCTTC; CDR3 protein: CASDGRDEQFF
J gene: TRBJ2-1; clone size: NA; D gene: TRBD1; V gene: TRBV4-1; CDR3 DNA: TGCGCCAGCAGCCAAGCTTTACAGGGGGAGAATGAGCAGTTCTTC; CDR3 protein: CASSQALQGENEQFF
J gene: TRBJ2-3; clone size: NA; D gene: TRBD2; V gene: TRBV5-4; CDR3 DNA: TGTGCCAGCAGTCGTACTAGCGGATACACAGATACGCAGTATTTT; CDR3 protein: CASSRTSGYTDTQYF
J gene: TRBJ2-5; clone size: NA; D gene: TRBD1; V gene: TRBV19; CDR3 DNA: TGTGCCAGTAGTGGAGGACAGGGTGGACAGACCCAGTACTTC; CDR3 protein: CASSGGQGGQTQYF
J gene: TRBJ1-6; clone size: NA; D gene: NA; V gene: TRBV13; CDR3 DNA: TGTGCCAGCAGCGAGAGGGGGGGGAATGATAATTCACCCCTCCACTTT; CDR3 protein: CASSERGGNDNSPLHF
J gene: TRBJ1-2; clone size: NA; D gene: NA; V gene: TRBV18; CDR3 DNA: TGTGCCAGCTCACCGGACAGACCGAACTATGGCTACACCTTC; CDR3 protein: CASSPDRPNYGYTF
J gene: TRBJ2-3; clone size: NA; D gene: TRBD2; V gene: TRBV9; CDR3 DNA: TGTGCCAGCAGCGTAGGGGTTAGCGGGATATCTTCGGATACGCAGTATTTT; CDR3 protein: CASSVGVSGISSDTQYF
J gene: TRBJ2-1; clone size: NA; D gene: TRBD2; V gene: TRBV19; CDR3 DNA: TGTGCCAGTAGGCTAGCGGGAGGGCCTCGAAGAAATGAGCAGTTCTTC; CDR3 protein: CASRLAGGPRRNEQFF
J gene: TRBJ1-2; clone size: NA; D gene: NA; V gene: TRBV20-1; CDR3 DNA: TGCAGTGCTATTAGGGGAGGTGGCTACACCTTC; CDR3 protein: CSAIRGGGYTF